The clone carrying this TCR beta chain was seen a few times. The data are from a study of shared clonotypes between healthy human individuals. The overall study: Donor composition was a couple of women and a few men, aged 18 to 49.

Caucasian adults residing in Nashville, Tennessee made up all the donors. V was clipped by 10 bases and J by 0 bases, with 13 bases between them. The CDR3 sequence is 15 residues long. CDR1 is MRHNA and CDR2 is SNTAGT in the germline V gene. Original processing methods: ImmunoSEQ output held junction-only sequences without quality scores, so filtering differed. Sequencing was performed with immunoSEQ multiplex PCR; in TCRdb, only in-frame clones are kept and a portion is missing. The V and J calls and clone size come from that table; D and trimming were worked out from the DNA. The data show around 95,000 clones, with 67% seen just once and more than 40% held by the top ten.

Sequenced sample: memory CD8+ T cells sorted from blood. Documented subset: CD45RO+ cells pooled with CCR7-negative TemRA cells. The J gene is TRBJ2-6, the V gene TRBV6-4; D not resolved. This receptor was identified in a man aged 30 to 39 in good health. CDR3: CATAQAHSGANVLTF. CDR3 sequence (DNA): TGTGCCACCGCACAAGCACACTCTGGGGCCAACGTCCTGACTTTC.